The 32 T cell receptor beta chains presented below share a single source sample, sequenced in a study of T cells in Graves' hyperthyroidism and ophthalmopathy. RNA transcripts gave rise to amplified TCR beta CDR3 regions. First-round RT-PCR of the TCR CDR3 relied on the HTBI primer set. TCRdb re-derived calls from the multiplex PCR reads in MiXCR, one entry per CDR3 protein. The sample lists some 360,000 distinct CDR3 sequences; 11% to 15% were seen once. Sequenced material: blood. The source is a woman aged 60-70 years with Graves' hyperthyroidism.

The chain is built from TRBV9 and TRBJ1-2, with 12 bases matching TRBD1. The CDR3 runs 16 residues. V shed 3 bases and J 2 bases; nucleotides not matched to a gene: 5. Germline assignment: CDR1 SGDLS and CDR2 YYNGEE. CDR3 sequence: CASSGGQGAPNYGYTF. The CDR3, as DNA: TGTGCCAGCAGCGGGGGACAGGGGGCGCCGAACTATGGCTACACCTTC.

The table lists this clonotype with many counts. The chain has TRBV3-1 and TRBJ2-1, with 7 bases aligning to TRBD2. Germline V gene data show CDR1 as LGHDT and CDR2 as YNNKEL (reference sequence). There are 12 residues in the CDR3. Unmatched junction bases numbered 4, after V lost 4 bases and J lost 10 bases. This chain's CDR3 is CASSRGTNEQFF. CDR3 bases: TGTGCCAGCAGCCGGGGGACTAACGAGCAGTTCTTC.

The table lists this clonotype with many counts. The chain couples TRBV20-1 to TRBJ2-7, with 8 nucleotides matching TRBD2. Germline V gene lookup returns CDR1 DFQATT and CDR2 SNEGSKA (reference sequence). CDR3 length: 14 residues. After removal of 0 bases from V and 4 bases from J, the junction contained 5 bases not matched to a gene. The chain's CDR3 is CSARDLASGYEQYF. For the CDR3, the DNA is TGCAGTGCTAGAGATCTAGCTAGCGGGTACGAGCAGTACTTC.

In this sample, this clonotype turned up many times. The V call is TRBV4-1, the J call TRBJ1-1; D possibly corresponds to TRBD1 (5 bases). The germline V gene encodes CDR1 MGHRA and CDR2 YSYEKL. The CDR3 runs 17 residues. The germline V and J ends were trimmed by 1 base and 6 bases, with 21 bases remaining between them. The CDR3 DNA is TGCGCCAGCAGCCAAGGAGAGTGGGGGTCAACAGGTCCTGAAGCTTTCTTT. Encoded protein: CASSQGEWGSTGPEAFF.

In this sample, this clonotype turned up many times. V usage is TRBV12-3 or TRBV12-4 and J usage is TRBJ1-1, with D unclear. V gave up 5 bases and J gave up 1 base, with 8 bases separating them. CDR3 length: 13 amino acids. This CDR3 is CASSPQSNTEAFF. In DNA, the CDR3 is TGTGCCAGCAGTCCGCAATCGAACACTGAAGCTTTCTTT.

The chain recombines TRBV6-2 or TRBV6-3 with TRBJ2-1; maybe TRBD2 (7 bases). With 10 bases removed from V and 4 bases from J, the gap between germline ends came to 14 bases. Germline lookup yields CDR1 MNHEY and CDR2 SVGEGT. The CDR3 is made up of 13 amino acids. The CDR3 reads CATKRDKYNEQFF. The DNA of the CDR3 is TGTGCCACCAAGCGGGACAAATACAATGAGCAGTTCTTC.

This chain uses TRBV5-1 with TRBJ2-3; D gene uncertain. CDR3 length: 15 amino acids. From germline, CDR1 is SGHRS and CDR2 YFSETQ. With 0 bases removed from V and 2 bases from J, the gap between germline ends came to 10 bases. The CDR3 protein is CASSLVGFITDTQYF. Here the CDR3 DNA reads TGCGCCAGCAGCTTGGTGGGGTTTATCACAGATACGCAGTATTTT.

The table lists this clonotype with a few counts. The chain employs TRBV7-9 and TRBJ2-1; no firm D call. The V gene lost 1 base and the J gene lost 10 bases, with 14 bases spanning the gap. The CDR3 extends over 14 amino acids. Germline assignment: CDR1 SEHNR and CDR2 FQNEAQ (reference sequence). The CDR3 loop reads CASSLVSGRQEQFF. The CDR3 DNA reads TGTGCCAGCAGCTTAGTTTCAGGACGCCAGGAGCAGTTCTTC.

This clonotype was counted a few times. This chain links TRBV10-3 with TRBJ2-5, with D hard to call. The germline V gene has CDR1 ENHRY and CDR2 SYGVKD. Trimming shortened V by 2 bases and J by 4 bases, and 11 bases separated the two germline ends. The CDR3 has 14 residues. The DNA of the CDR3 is TGTGCCATCAGTGAGCCGGGTCGCGGAGAGACCCAGTACTTC. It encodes CAISEPGRGETQYF.

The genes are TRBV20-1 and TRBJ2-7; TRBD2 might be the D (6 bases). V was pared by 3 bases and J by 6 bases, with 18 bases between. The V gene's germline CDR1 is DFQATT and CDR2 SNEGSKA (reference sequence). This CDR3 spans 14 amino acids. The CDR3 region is CSARDPRTTCEQYF. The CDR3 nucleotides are TGCAGTGCTAGGGATCCACGGACTACCTGCGAGCAGTACTTC.

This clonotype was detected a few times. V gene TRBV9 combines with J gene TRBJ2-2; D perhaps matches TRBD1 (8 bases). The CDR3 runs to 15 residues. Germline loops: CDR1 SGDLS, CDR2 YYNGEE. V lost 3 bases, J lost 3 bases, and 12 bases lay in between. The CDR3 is CASSEQGGDTGELFF. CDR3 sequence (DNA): TGTGCCAGCAGCGAACAGGGGGGGGACACCGGGGAGCTGTTTTTT.

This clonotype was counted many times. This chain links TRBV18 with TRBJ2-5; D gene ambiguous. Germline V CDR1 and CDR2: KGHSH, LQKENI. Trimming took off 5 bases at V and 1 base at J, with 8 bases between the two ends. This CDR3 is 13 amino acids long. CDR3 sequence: CASSAYTQETQYF. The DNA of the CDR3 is TGTGCCAGCTCAGCATACACCCAAGAGACCCAGTACTTC. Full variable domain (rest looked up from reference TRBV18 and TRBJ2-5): NAGVMQNPRHLVRRRGQEARLRCSPMKGHSHVYWYRQLPEEGLKFMVYLQKENIIDESGMPKERFSAEFPKEGPSILRIQQVVRGDSAAYFCASSAYTQETQYFGPGTRLLVL.

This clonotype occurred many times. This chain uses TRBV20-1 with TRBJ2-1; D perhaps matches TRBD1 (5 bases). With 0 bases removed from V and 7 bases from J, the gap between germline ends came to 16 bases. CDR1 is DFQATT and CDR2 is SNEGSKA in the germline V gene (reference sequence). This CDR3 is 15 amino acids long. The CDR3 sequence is CSAREGQRSLNEQFF. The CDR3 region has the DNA TGCAGTGCTAGAGAGGGGCAGCGATCACTGAATGAGCAGTTCTTC.

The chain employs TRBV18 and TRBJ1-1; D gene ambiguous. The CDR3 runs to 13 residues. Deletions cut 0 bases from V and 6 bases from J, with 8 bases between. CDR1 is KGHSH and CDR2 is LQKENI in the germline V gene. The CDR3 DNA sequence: TGTGCCAGCTCACCACCGACTGGGCCTGAAGCTTTCTTT. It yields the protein CASSPPTGPEAFF.

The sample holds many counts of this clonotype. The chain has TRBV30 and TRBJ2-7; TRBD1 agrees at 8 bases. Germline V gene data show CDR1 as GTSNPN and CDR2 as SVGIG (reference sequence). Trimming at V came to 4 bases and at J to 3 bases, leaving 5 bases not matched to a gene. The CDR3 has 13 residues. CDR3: CAWTTGGSYEQYF. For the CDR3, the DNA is TGTGCCTGGACTACAGGGGGTAGCTACGAGCAGTACTTC.

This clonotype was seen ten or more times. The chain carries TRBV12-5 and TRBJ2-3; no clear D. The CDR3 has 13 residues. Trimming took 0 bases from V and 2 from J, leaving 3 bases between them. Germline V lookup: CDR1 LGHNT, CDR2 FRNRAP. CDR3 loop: CASGLVNTDTQYF. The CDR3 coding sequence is TGTGCTAGTGGTTTGGTCAACACAGATACGCAGTATTTT. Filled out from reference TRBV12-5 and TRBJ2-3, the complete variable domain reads DARVTQTPRHKVTEMGQEVTMRCQPILGHNTVFWYRQTMMQGLELLAYFRNRAPLDDSGMPKDRFSAEMPDATLATLKIQPSEPRDSAVYFCASGLVNTDTQYFGPGTRLTVL.

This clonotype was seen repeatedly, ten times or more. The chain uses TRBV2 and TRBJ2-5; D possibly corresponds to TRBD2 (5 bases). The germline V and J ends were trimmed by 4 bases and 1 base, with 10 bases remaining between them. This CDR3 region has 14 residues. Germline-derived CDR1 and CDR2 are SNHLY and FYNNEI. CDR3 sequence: CASSAEVSQETQYF. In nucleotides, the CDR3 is TGTGCCAGCAGTGCGGAGGTCAGCCAAGAGACCCAGTACTTC. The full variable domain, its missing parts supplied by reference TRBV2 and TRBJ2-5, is EPEVTQTPSHQVTQMGQEVILRCVPISNHLYFYWYRQILGQKVEFLVSFYNNEISEKSEIFDDQFSVERPDGSNFTLKIRSTKLEDSAMYFCASSAEVSQETQYFGPGTRLLVL.

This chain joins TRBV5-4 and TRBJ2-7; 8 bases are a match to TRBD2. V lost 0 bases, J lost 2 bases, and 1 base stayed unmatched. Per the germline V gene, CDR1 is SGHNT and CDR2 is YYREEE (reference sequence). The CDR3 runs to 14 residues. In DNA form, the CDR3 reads TGTGCCAGCAGCTTGGGCGGGAGGCCCTACGAGCAGTACTTC. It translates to CASSLGGRPYEQYF.

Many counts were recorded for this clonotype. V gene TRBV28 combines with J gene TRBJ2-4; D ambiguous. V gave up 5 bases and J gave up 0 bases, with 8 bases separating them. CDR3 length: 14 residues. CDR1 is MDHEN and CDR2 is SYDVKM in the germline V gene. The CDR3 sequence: CASSITLAKNIQYF. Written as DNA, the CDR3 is TGTGCCAGCAGTATAACTCTAGCCAAAAACATTCAGTACTTC.

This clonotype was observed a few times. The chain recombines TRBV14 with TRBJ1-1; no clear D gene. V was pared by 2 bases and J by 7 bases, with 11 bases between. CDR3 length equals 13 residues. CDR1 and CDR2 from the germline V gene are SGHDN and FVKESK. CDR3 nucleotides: TGTGCCAGCAGCCAAAATTTTGTCGGTGAAGCTTTCTTT. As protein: CASSQNFVGEAFF.

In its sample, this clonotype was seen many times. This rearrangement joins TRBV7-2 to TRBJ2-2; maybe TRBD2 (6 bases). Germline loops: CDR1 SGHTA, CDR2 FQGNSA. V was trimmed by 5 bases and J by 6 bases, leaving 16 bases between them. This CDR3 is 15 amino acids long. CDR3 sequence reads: CASSRTKPYPGELFF. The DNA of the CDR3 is TGTGCCAGCAGCCGGACTAAGCCCTACCCCGGGGAGCTGTTTTTT.

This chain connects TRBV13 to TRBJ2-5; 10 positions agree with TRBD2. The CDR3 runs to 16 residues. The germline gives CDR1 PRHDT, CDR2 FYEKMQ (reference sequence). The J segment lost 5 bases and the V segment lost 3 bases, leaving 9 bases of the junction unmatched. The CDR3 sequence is CASSFPGTSVSETQYF. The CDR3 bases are TGTGCCAGCAGCTTTCCCGGGACTAGCGTGTCGGAGACCCAGTACTTC.

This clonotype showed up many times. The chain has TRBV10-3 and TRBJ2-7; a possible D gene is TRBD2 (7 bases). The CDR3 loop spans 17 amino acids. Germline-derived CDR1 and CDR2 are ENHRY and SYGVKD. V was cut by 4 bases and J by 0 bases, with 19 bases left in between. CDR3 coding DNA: TGTGCCATCAGTGGACCCGGGGGGCAATCGAGCTCCTACGAGCAGTACTTC. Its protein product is CAISGPGGQSSSYEQYF.

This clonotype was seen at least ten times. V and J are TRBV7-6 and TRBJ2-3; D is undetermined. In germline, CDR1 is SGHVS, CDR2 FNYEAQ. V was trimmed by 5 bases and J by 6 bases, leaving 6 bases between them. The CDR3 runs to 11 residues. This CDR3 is CASSDRDTQYF. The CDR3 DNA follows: TGTGCCAGCAGCGACCGCGATACGCAGTATTTT. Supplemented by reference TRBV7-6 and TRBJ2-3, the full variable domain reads GAGVSQSPRYKVTKRGQDVALRCDPISGHVSLYWYRQALGQGPEFLTYFNYEAQQDKSGLPNDRFSAERPEGSISTLTIQRTEQRDSAMYRCASSDRDTQYFGPGTRLTVL.

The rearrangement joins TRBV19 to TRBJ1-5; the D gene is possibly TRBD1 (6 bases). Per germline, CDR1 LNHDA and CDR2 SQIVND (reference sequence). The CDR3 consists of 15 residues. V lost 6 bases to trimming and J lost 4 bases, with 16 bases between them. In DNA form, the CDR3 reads TGTGCCAGTAGACCCGCAGGGGAACGGAATCAGCCCCAGCATTTT. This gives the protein CASRPAGERNQPQHF.

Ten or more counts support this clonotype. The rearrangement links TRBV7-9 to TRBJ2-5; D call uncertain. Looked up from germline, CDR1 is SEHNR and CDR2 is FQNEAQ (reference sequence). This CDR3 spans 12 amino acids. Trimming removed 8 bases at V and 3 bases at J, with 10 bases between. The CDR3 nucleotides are TGTGCCAGCGGCCGAAACAAAGAGACCCAGTACTTC. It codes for CASGRNKETQYF.

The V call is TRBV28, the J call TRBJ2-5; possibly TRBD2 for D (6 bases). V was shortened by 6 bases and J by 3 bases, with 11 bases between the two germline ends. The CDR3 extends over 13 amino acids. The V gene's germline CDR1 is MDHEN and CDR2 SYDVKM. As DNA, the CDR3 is TGTGCCAGCAGCCGAGGAGGGAAAGAGACCCAGTACTTC. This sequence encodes CASSRGGKETQYF.

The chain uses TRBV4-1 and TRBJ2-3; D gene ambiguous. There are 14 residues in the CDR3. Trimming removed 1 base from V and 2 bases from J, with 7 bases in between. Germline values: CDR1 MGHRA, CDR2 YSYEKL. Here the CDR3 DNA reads TGCGCCAGCAGCCAAGTTCCTTCCACAGATACGCAGTATTTT. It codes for CASSQVPSTDTQYF.

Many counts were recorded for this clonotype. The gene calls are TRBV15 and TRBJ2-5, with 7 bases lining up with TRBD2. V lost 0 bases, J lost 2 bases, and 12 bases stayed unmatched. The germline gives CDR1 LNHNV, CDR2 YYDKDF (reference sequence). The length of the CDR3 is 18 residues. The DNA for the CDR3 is TGTGCCACCAGCAGAGATGCCCCTAGGGAGGGGTCACAAGAGACCCAGTACTTC. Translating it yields CATSRDAPREGSQETQYF. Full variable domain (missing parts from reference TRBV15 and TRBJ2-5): DAMVIQNPRYQVTQFGKPVTLSCSQTLNHNVMYWYQQKSSQAPKLLFHYYDKDFNNEADTPDNFQSRRPNTSFCFLDIRSPGLGDTAMYLCATSRDAPREGSQETQYFGPGTRLLVL.

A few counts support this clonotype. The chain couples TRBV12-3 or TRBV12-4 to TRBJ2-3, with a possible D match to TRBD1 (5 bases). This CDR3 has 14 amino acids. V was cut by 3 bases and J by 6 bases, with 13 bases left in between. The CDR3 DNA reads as TGTGCCAGCAGTTTGGGGCGGTCACACGATACGCAGTATTTT. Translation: CASSLGRSHDTQYF.

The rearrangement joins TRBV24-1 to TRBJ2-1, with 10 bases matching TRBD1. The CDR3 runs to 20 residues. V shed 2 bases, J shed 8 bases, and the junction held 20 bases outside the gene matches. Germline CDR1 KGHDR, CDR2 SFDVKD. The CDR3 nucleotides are TGTGCCACCAGTGATTCCGATATGCCGAGCGGGACAGGGGATTTCTATGAGCAGTTCTTC. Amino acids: CATSDSDMPSGTGDFYEQFF.

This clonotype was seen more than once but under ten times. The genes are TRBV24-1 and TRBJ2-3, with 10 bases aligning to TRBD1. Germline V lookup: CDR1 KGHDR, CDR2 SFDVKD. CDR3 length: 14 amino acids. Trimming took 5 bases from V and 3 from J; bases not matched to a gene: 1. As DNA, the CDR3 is TGTGCCACCAGTGGACAGGGGGCGACAGATACGCAGTATTTT. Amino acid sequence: CATSGQGATDTQYF.